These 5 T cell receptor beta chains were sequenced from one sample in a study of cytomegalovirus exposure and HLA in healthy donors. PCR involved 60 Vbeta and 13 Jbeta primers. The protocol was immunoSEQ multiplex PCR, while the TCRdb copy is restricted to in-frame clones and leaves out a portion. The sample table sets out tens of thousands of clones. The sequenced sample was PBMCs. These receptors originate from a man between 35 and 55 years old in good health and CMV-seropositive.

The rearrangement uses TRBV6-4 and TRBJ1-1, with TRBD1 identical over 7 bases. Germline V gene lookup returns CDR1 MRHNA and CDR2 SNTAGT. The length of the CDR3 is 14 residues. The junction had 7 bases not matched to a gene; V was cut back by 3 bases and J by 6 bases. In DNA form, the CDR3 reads TGTGCCAGCAGTGAAGGGGGACAGACGTCTGAAGCTTTCTTT. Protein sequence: CASSEGGQTSEAFF.

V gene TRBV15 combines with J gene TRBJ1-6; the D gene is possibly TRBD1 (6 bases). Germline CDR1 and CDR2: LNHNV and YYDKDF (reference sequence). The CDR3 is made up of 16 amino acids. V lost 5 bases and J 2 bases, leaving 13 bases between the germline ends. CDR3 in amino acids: CATSPQGLTYNSPLHF. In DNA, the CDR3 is TGTGCCACCAGCCCCCAGGGGCTCACCTATAATTCACCCCTCCACTTT.

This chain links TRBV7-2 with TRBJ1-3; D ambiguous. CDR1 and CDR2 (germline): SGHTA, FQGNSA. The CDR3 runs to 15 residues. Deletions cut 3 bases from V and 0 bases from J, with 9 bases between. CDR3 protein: CASSFSPGSGNTIYF. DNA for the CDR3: TGTGCCAGCAGCTTTAGCCCGGGCTCTGGAAACACCATATATTTT.

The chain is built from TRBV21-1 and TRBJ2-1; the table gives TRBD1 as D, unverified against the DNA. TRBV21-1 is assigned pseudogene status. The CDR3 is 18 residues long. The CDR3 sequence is CASSKSTEVGALYNEQFF. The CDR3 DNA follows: TGTGCCAGCAGCAAATCGACGGAAGTAGGGGCCCTCTACAATGAGCAGTTCTTC.

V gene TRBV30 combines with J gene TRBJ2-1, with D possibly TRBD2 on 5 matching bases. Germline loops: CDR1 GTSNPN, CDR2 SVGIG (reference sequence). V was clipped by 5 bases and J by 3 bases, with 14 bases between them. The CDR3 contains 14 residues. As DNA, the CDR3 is TGTGCCTGGCCCTCCCCGGGAATCTACAATGAGCAGTTCTTC. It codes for CAWPSPGIYNEQFF. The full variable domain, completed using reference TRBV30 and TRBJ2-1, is SQTIHQWPATLVQPVGSPLSLECTVEGTSNPNLYWYRQAAGRGLQLLFYSVGIGQISSEVPQNLSASRPQDRQFILSSKKLLLSDSGFYLCAWPSPGIYNEQFFGPGTRLTVL.